This T cell receptor beta chain stems from a study of cytomegalovirus exposure and HLA in healthy donors (dated by TCRdb to about 2017). In the study overall: An earlier analysis of roughly 500 of the donors reported approximately 300 Gb of sequence data and some 110 million unique TCR beta sequences obtained from approximately 180 million T cells. Roughly 310 gigabases of sequencing data and approximately 85 million unique TCR sequences were included in an early release covering about 600 HLA-typed donors. Among the roughly 430 genotyped donors, approximately 76% belonged to the genetic ancestry cluster associated with self-reported Caucasian donors. The aim of the study was to test whether cataloging public T cell receptors could identify signatures of past pathogen exposure. The study profiled the T cell repertoires of hundreds of subjects by immunosequencing and related them to cytomegalovirus serostatus. A separate validation cohort of about 110 different subjects was used in addition to the roughly 720-subject first cohort. To predict cytomegalovirus infection status, the study combined high-throughput TCR immunosequencing, statistical association of individual TCRs with disease status, and machine learning. In a later analysis, previously published TCR beta repertoires from hundreds of donors were re-analyzed and high-resolution HLA genotyping was added so that TCR occurrence patterns could be studied. The later analysis used no new phenotypic data to find candidate immune exposures, relying instead on TCR beta sequences and their occurrence across donors. In an earlier analysis of roughly 540 of the donors, high-throughput TCR beta sequencing was used to judge whether each TCR beta V gene segment behaved as functional or pseudogenic. Donor age, sex, ethnicity and CMV serostatus were compiled together with the repertoire data. A later genetic analysis took genome-wide SNP genotypes for about 55% of the 666 donors and used that subset as a discovery cohort. All discovery cohort repertoires had been generated on a single sequencing platform. Both class I and class II loci were covered by HLA typing, at four-digit resolution. The number of typed donors differed by locus: about 620-630 for A, B, C, DRB1 and DQB1; roughly 510 for DQA1; some 610 for DPA1; and 400 to 480 for DPB1. Because of strong linkage in the cohort, roughly five DR-DQ haplotypes were treated as single units for association and clustering. Among some 410 genotyped donors of the cohort, an average of about 220,000 unique TCR beta nucleotide sequences was sequenced per donor, of which approximately 19% were non-productive. Summary of the overall study and its limitations: A later analysis associated 16,951 TCR beta sequences with specific HLA alleles at a false discovery rate of 0.05. Roughly uniform sequencing depth across donors was assumed in presence/absence analyses, although this assumption may not hold. An earlier analysis of around 540 of the donors showed that most TCR beta V segments appeared in productive rearrangements either about 87% or about 30% of the time, which broadly matched IMGT annotations. Compared with equally common non-associated chains, HLA-associated TCR beta chains in a later analysis were more clonally expanded and had lower generation probabilities. The only immune exposure information available for the cohort was CMV serostatus. In a later analysis, the rate of TCR association differed among HLA loci, with DRB1 alleles having the most associated TCRs and HLA-C alleles having the fewest. Because counts were too low, about 18 rarely observed V segments, including chromosome 9 orphons, were left out of the earlier analysis of 587 of the donors. Because the 87-base-pair reads could not distinguish some IMGT-functional V segments, including TRBV6-2 and TRBV6-3, those segments were excluded. Compared with the approximately 600-donor mean, donors in an Asian-associated ancestry cluster had fewer N-insertions in productive TCRs, according to a later genetic analysis. Linkage disequilibrium might explain the correlated functional status among segregating V segments, but an unknown experimental factor could not be excluded. Several of the top co-occurrence clusters appeared to be linked to parvovirus B19, influenza, CMV and Epstein-Barr virus, according to a later analysis. A further reported finding was that TCR beta sequences accurately predicted the HLA-A and HLA-B alleles for most subjects in the first cohort. Strong co-occurrence of HLA alleles, especially DR and DQ, made assigning TCR associations to individual alleles difficult. The study listed 164 TCR beta chains as associated with cytomegalovirus. In both the original and validation cohorts, the classifier was reported to diagnose cytomegalovirus status with high specificity and sensitivity. Most TCR sequences were observed very rarely across donors, whereas some public TCRs were present in many individuals. According to a later analysis, most CMV-associated TCR beta chains appeared to be HLA-restricted, and the HLA associations seemed to be driven largely by CMV exposure. Because HLA typing was unavailable for some donors at each locus, only the typed subset was used in association tests. In vitro tests confirmed that three of the cytomegalovirus-associated TCR beta chains recognize cytomegalovirus antigens. The cohort was sequenced for TCR beta chains only, and without alpha or paired-chain data the features that could be detected were limited. In a later genetic analysis, a missense DCLRE1C variant was associated with V-gene and J-gene trimming of TCR beta chains, and the association was replicated in an independent cohort. The authors suggested that the approach could potentially be extended to other disease states and immunological phenotypes. The sequencing pipeline was judged likely to have produced a cluster of highly shared sequence variants as a technical artifact.

The cohort consisted of 670 or so healthy bone marrow donors. Cohort members were all nominally healthy when sampled, although unrecorded immune exposures were likely present. The donor tested CMV seropositive and was one of the 289 seropositive cohort members. Each donor provided a peripheral blood sample, and peripheral blood mononuclear cells were used for TCR beta sequencing. The Qiagen DNeasy Blood Extraction Kit was used to extract genomic DNA from the blood cell samples. Library preparation was by the immunoSEQ multiplex PCR assay. The multiplex PCR relied on a mix of 60 forward primers for TCR Vbeta segments and 13 reverse primers for TCR Jbeta segments. The CDR3 region of rearranged TCR beta genes was amplified from genomic DNA by a multiplex PCR assay. On the Illumina HiSeq System, the amplified TCR beta libraries were sequenced as 87-base-pair reads. In the original analysis: A later analysis tallied about 77 million unique TCR beta chains across the 666 repertoires, and approximately 12 million of those chains were shared by two or more donors. To remove PCR and sequencing errors, raw reads were error-corrected and collapsed into unique sequences using a nearest-neighbor algorithm that merged closely related sequences. Alignment of CDR3 sequences to IMGT reference sequences was used to assign V, D and J gene segments. For a sequence to be retained, a match of at least six nucleotides was required to both a V gene segment and a J gene segment. Rearrangements were called productive when the CDR3 lacked stop codons and stayed in frame with V and J; all others were non-productive. CDR3 was defined by IMGT convention, running from the second conserved V-encoded cysteine to the conserved J-encoded phenylalanine. Sequences without an unambiguous match to a single V gene segment were excluded from the earlier analysis of about 600 of the donors. An earlier analysis of 587 of the donors classified V segments as functional when productive rearrangements were above 56.7% and as segregating when the standard deviation between donors was above 5%. A statistical classification framework was developed to diagnose cytomegalovirus status using the catalog of TCR beta chain sequences. A later analysis assigned V and J genes by comparing TCR nucleotide sequences with IMGT/GENE-DB human TR gene sequences. A later analysis assigned CDR3 sequences and most-parsimonious VDJ recombination scenarios with the TCRdist pipeline. In a later analysis, each TCR beta chain was defined by its CDR3 amino acid sequence together with its V-gene family, and reads without a unique V-gene family were excluded. To address suspected cross-contamination and a sequencing artifact, a later analysis removed approximately 600 highly shared, low-generation-probability nucleotide sequences. A later analysis calculated a clonal expansion index for each public chain from normalized within-repertoire ranks of inferred template counts. In a later analysis, generation probabilities were computed with a VDJ recombination model fitted to out-of-frame rearrangements, and the resulting probabilities were checked against IGoR. In a later analysis, TCR-TCR, TCR-HLA and TCR-CMV co-occurrence was scored with hypergeometric tests, and a repertoire-size bias correction was applied to TCR pairs. To estimate false discovery rates, a later analysis permuted the HLA or CMV assignments 20 times. In a later analysis, co-occurring TCRs were grouped with DBSCAN, and TCRdist sequence similarity was added when clustering was performed within HLA-allele-positive subsets. Repertoires with fewer than 30,000 or more than 120,000 public chains were left out of co-occurrence clustering, as were five repertoires with anomalous nucleotide sharing. In its TCRdb copy, this immuneACCESS table keeps in-frame sequences only and misses some clones. Where compared with another copy, unresolved V genes explain less than half of these, and the others have no known cause. V, J and clone size were drawn from that table, and D and trimming were deduced from the DNA. The sample includes 150,000 to 200,000 clones, with around 79% observed a single time. The top ten constitute around 2.5% of the sample.

The CDR1 and CDR2 encoded by the germline V gene (reference sequence) are LNHDA and SQIVND. Compared with germline, V lacks 5 bases and J lacks 2 bases; bases without a gene match: 6. Spanning cysteine to phenylalanine, the CDR3 consists of 15 amino acids. Left in the record is the CDR3 DNA by itself, 45 bases read in frame from the first base. As concerns this clone: Its antigen is not yet known. No per-base quality is available; no much larger clone lies one base away.

The chain is made from TRBV19 and TRBJ2-7, with TRBD1 identical over 10 junction bases. The sequence came from a middle-aged woman in good health and CMV-seropositive. Sequencing used PBMCs. In nucleotides, the sequence is TGTGCCAGTAGTGATGGGGACAGGGGCACCTACGAGCAGTACTTC. It is translated as CASSDGDRGTYEQYF. Where the CDR3 stops, the reference TRBV19 and TRBJ2-7 genes take over; the full variable domain is DGGITQSPKYLFRKEGQNVTLSCEQNLNHDAMYWYRQDPGQGLRLIYYSQIVNDFQKGDIAEGYSVSREKKESFPLTVTSAQKNPTAFYLCASSDGDRGTYEQYFGPGTRLTVT.